The next 22 T cell receptor beta chains were all read from a single sample in a study of T cell changes during pregnancy in multiple sclerosis. Repertoires were generated with immunoSEQ multiplex PCR, while TCRdb's copy carries only in-frame clones and drops some. The profile covers roughly 97,000 clones, with around nine tenths appearing a single time and roughly 0.77% taken by the ten largest. The material sequenced was peripheral blood, taken in the second trimester of pregnancy. Receptors originate from a female donor in good health, enrolled as a control in a pregnancy study.

The gene calls are TRBV6-1 and TRBJ1-3; D is possibly TRBD1 (6 bases). The V and J ends lost 6 bases and 3 bases respectively, with 15 bases between them. Per germline, CDR1 MNHNS and CDR2 SASEGT. The CDR3 is 15 residues long. This CDR3 is CASRNNRVRGNTIYF. CDR3 sequence (DNA): TGTGCCAGCAGGAACAACAGGGTTCGTGGAAACACCATATATTTT.

The table lists this clone with a count of one. J is TRBJ2-5 and V is TRBV27, with 7 bases that match TRBD2. This CDR3 is 15 amino acids long. V was clipped by 1 base and J by 3 bases; unmatched bases: 5. In germline, CDR1 is MNHEY, CDR2 SMNVEV (reference sequence). DNA of the CDR3: TGTGCCAGCAGTTTATGGAGCGGGACCAAAGAGACCCAGTACTTC. Residues: CASSLWSGTKETQYF.

The rearrangement links TRBV5-8 to TRBJ2-7; TRBD2 matches 7 bases. Germline V gives CDR1 SGHTS, CDR2 YDEGEE. The junction had 7 bases not matched to a gene; V was cut back by 1 base and J by 6 bases. This CDR3 contains 14 residues. As DNA, the CDR3 is TGTGCCAGCAGCTTGAACCAGTGGGGGGGCGAGCAGTACTTC. Its translation is CASSLNQWGGEQYF.

The chain joins TRBV4-3 to TRBJ2-7, with 10 bases that match TRBD2. Germline assignment: CDR1 LGHNA and CDR2 YSLEER. The CDR3 loop spans 15 amino acids. Trimming removed 1 base from V and 3 bases from J; junction bases left unmatched: 3. CDR3 sequence: CASSQVAGGDYEQYF. CDR3 bases: TGCGCCAGCAGCCAAGTAGCGGGAGGTGACTACGAGCAGTACTTC.

J is TRBJ2-2 and V is TRBV5-4; D gene ambiguous. There are 14 residues in the CDR3. Germline assignment: CDR1 SGHNT and CDR2 YYREEE (reference sequence). V dropped 2 bases and J dropped 1 base, with 6 bases sitting between them. The CDR3 region is CASSLEQNTGELFF. The DNA of the CDR3 is TGTGCCAGCAGCTTAGAACAGAACACCGGGGAGCTGTTTTTT.

The J gene is TRBJ2-3, the V gene TRBV27; 14 bases agree with TRBD2. Germline-derived CDR1 and CDR2 are MNHEY and SMNVEV (reference sequence). Germline trimming cut 3 bases from V and 7 bases from J; bases unmatched to any gene: 6. The CDR3 sequence is 16 residues long. CDR3 nucleotide sequence: TGTGCCAGCAGTTTTGGGACTAGCGGGGGCCGGAATACGCAGTATTTT. This encodes CASSFGTSGGRNTQYF.

This chain uses TRBV27 with TRBJ1-5; a weak D match, TRBD1 (5 bases). The CDR3 is 13 residues long. V lost 11 bases and J lost 6, with 17 bases in between. Germline assignment: CDR1 MNHEY and CDR2 SMNVEV (reference sequence). The DNA of the CDR3 is TGTGCCCACGACGGGCAGGGAACTCAGCCCCAGCATTTT. Translating gives CAHDGQGTQPQHF.

This clone was seen just once. The CDR3 loop is CASSLTGTGLTDTQYF. In DNA, the CDR3 is TGTGCCAGCAGTTTAACCGGGACAGGCCTCACAGATACGCAGTATTTT. The rearrangement uses TRBV6-5 and TRBJ2-3, with 8 nucleotides matching TRBD1. The CDR3 covers 16 residues. J was trimmed by 2 bases and V by 4 bases; bases with no gene match: 8. Germline assignment: CDR1 MNHEY and CDR2 SVGAGI.

The chain employs TRBV6-1 and TRBJ1-1; 8 bases are a match to TRBD1. Per germline, CDR1 MNHNS and CDR2 SASEGT. The CDR3 totals 15 residues. With 4 bases clipped from V and 4 bases from J, the junction kept 8 bases outside the gene matches. The chain's CDR3 is CASSVDRGGVTEAFF. In DNA, the CDR3 is TGTGCCAGCAGTGTAGACAGGGGAGGAGTCACTGAAGCTTTCTTT.

The V and J genes are TRBV5-1 and TRBJ2-7; 7 positions match TRBD1. CDR3 length: 15 amino acids. The V and J ends lost 4 bases and 0 bases, in that order; junction bases with no gene match: 7. Germline CDR1 is SGHRS and CDR2 is YFSETQ. In DNA, the CDR3 is TGCGCCAGCAGCCTGCCGGGACAGACCTCCTACGAGCAGTACTTC. Its protein product is CASSLPGQTSYEQYF.

The rearrangement joins TRBV5-1 to TRBJ1-1; 11 nucleotides agree with TRBD1. There are 15 residues in the CDR3. Germline V CDR1 and CDR2: SGHRS, YFSETQ. The V segment lost 2 bases and the J segment 4 bases; nucleotides outside the gene matches: 4. DNA of the CDR3: TGCGCCAGCAGCTTACCCGGGACAGGGGGCACTGAAGCTTTCTTT. Its translation is CASSLPGTGGTEAFF.

This chain connects TRBV9 to TRBJ2-7; D gene ambiguous. This CDR3 spans 13 amino acids. V lost 0 bases and J lost 2, with 6 bases in between. Germline CDR1 SGDLS, CDR2 YYNGEE. The CDR3 spells CASSVAGTYEQYF. The DNA for the CDR3 is TGTGCCAGCAGCGTAGCTGGCACCTACGAGCAGTACTTC.

This chain joins TRBV7-8 and TRBJ2-7, with TRBD2 identical over 12 bases. Germline values: CDR1 SGHVS, CDR2 FQNEAQ. With V trimmed by 0 bases and J by 3 bases, 3 bases remained unmatched. CDR3 length: 16 residues. CDR3 sequence reads: CASSLARLAGDYEQYF. DNA of the CDR3: TGTGCCAGCAGCTTAGCCCGACTAGCGGGAGACTACGAGCAGTACTTC.

The genes are TRBV18 and TRBJ1-1; TRBD1 agrees at 7 bases. Germline V gene sequence: CDR1 KGHSH, CDR2 LQKENI. The CDR3 is 15 residues long. V lost 3 bases, J lost 4 bases, and 8 bases stayed unmatched. The CDR3 DNA reads as TGTGCCAGCTCACCGCTTGAAGGACAGGTCACTGAAGCTTTCTTT. It yields the protein CASSPLEGQVTEAFF.

The chain couples TRBV4-3 to TRBJ2-3; TRBD2 matches 16 bases. V gave up 3 bases and J gave up 10 bases; unmatched junction bases: 7. The CDR3 consists of 16 residues. The germline V gene encodes CDR1 LGHNA and CDR2 YSLEER. This chain's CDR3 is CASSHLGTSGRASQYF. CDR3 coding DNA: TGCGCCAGCAGCCATCTCGGGACTAGCGGGAGGGCCTCGCAGTATTTT.

The CDR3 nucleotides read TGTGCCTGGAGTTTGACAGGGGCAAGGAGTGGCTACACCTTC. As protein: CAWSLTGARSGYTF. This sequence joins TRBV30 and TRBJ1-2; 8 nucleotides agree with TRBD1. Germline CDR1 GTSNPN, CDR2 SVGIG (reference sequence). The J segment lost 7 bases and the V segment lost 2 bases, leaving 9 bases of the junction unmatched. There are 14 residues in the CDR3.

The rearrangement links TRBV6-5 to TRBJ2-7; TRBD1 matches 12 bases. Looked up from germline, CDR1 is MNHEY and CDR2 is SVGAGI. This CDR3 region has 14 residues. V lost 4 bases and J lost 5; bases outside the gene matches: 3. The CDR3 bases are TGTGCCAGCAGTTCCGGGACAGGGGGCGACGAGCAGTACTTC. Its translation: CASSSGTGGDEQYF.

This clone was detected once. This rearrangement joins TRBV15 to TRBJ1-2; the match to TRBD1 covers 7 bases. V dropped 3 bases and J dropped 12; count of bases not matched to a gene: 7. The CDR3 spans 12 residues. Germline-derived CDR1 and CDR2 are LNHNV and YYDKDF (reference sequence). The CDR3 coding sequence is TGTGCCACCAGCAGGTCTACAGGGGTCCACACCTTC. This translates into CATSRSTGVHTF.

V is TRBV6-5 and J is TRBJ2-7; 10 bases fit TRBD1. Germline V gene data show CDR1 as MNHEY and CDR2 as SVGAGI. This CDR3 contains 16 residues. V lost 0 bases, J lost 4 bases, and 6 bases stayed unmatched. For the CDR3, the DNA is TGTGCCAGCAGTTACTCGTGGGACAGGGGAGGGTACGAGCAGTACTTC. This sequence encodes CASSYSWDRGGYEQYF.

V usage is TRBV13 and J usage is TRBJ2-1; 7 bases are a match to TRBD2. CDR1 and CDR2 (germline): PRHDT, FYEKMQ (reference sequence). The CDR3 has 15 residues. V was pared by 6 bases and J by 0 bases, with 5 bases of the junction left unmatched. For the CDR3, the DNA is TGTGCCAGCAGACGGGAGGCGAGCTCCTACAATGAGCAGTTCTTC. Its protein product is CASRREASSYNEQFF. Combining the CDR3 with reference TRBV13 and TRBJ2-1 gives the whole variable domain AAGVIQSPRHLIKEKRETATLKCYPIPRHDTVYWYQQGPGQDPQFLISFYEKMQSDKGSIPDRFSAQQFSDYHSELNMSSLELGDSALYFCASRREASSYNEQFFGPGTRLTVL.

This chain uses TRBV19 with TRBJ2-1; 9 bases are shared with TRBD2. The V and J ends lost 5 bases and 0 bases, in that order; junction bases with no gene match: 8. Germline V CDR1 and CDR2: LNHDA, SQIVND (reference sequence). This CDR3 has 17 amino acids. The CDR3, as DNA: TGTGCCAGTAGTGCTATCCATAGCGGGGGCTCCTACAATGAGCAGTTCTTC. Protein product: CASSAIHSGGSYNEQFF.

V and J are TRBV2 and TRBJ1-3, with TRBD1 as a possible D gene (5 bases). The CDR3 covers 14 residues. CDR1 and CDR2 (germline): SNHLY, FYNNEI. V dropped 6 bases and J dropped 0 bases, with 9 bases sitting between them. The CDR3 is CASRRQFSGNTIYF. The CDR3 nucleotides read TGTGCCAGCAGACGACAGTTCTCTGGAAACACCATATATTTT. Variable domain in full (rest from reference TRBV2 and TRBJ1-3): EPEVTQTPSHQVTQMGQEVILRCVPISNHLYFYWYRQILGQKVEFLVSFYNNEISEKSEIFDDQFSVERPDGSNFTLKIRSTKLEDSAMYFCASRRQFSGNTIYFGEGSWLTVV.